This T cell receptor beta chain is from a study of blood T cell repertoires in COVID-19. Study as a whole: Samples of COVID-19 (acute and convalescent) were obtained from the United States, Italy and Spain.

Sequencing was performed with immunoSEQ multiplex PCR; in TCRdb, only in-frame clones are kept and a portion is missing. The table shows about 400,000 clones, with over 85% occurring only once. Membership in each cohort depended on participant-reported clinical history. Two negative PCRs, clearance, or symptom resolution characterized the recovered Cohort 3 donors. The sequencing sample was made of PBMCs or T cells enriched from blood (not recorded which). This TCR was sampled from a woman aged 25 to 39 who had recovered from COVID-19.

This chain's CDR3 is CASSWDRGNTEAFF. The DNA of the CDR3 is TGTGCCAGCAGCTGGGACAGGGGGAACACTGAAGCTTTCTTT. The chain couples TRBV5-4 to TRBJ1-1; 10 bases are shared with TRBD1. Germline V CDR1 and CDR2: SGHNT, YYREEE (reference sequence). CDR3 length equals 14 residues. Trimming removed 3 bases from V and 1 base from J; junction bases left unmatched: 0. The full variable domain, with the rest looked up from reference TRBV5-4 and TRBJ1-1, is ETGVTQSPTHLIKTRGQQVTLRCSSQSGHNTVSWYQQALGQGPQFIFQYYREEENGRGNFPPRFSGLQFPNYSSELNVNALELDDSALYLCASSWDRGNTEAFFGQGTRLTVV.